These T cell receptor beta chains were read from a single sample in a study of CD8+ T cells in alopecia areata. Produced via immunoSEQ multiplex PCR; TCRdb's table is partial and in-frame only. The data hold approximately 190,000 clones, with 58% observed a single time. The sample in question was CD4+ T cells sorted from blood, obtained at week 24, from a patient treated with tofacitinib. The receptors here all came from a human donor with alopecia areata. CDR3s include the opening cysteine and the closing phenylalanine or tryptophan. D genes are given only for firm matches. Clone size appears in some rows only: once, few, many, or a class for an expanded clone.

-	-	TRBV4-3	TRBJ2-1	CASSKNYGANEQFF	TGCGCCAGCAGCAAAAACTATGGTGCAAATGAGCAGTTCTTC
-	-	TRBV28	TRBJ2-2	CASQDPGWGRSTGELFF	TGTGCCAGCCAAGATCCAGGGTGGGGCCGGAGCACCGGGGAGCTGTTTTTT
few	-	TRBV27	TRBJ2-3	CASRPRRVRSDTQYF	TGTGCCAGCAGGCCTCGCCGGGTTCGGTCAGATACGCAGTATTTT
-	TRBD1	TRBV5-1	TRBJ2-7	CASSSKGATYEQYF	TGCGCCAGCAGTTCTAAGGGGGCTACCTACGAGCAGTACTTC
few	TRBD1	TRBV10-3	TRBJ1-1	CASGTGTGGLRNTEAFF	TGTGCCAGTGGTACCGGGACAGGGGGATTGCGTAACACTGAAGCTTTCTTT
once	TRBD2	TRBV2	TRBJ2-3	CASSDGLAVLTPTDTQYF	TGTGCCAGCAGTGACGGACTAGCGGTCCTTACACCCACAGATACGCAGTATTTT
-	-	TRBV13	TRBJ1-6	CASSLHEGGASPLHF	TGTGCCAGCAGCTTACACGAGGGAGGAGCTTCACCCCTCCACTTT
-	TRBD1	TRBV7-2	TRBJ2-1	CASSSKDRGYYNEQFF	TGTGCCAGCAGCTCAAAGGACAGGGGGTACTACAATGAGCAGTTCTTC
-	-	TRBV23-1	TRBJ2-2	CASSQYKGHTNTGELFF	TGCGCCAGCAGTCAGTATAAGGGACACACGAACACCGGGGAGCTGTTTTTT
-	-	TRBV18	TRBJ1-5	CASSPGDQPQHF	TGTGCCAGCTCACCCGGCGATCAGCCCCAGCATTTT
-	-	TRBV29-1	TRBJ2-3	CSVGGGGTDTQYF	TGCAGCGTGGGGGGCGGGGGCACAGATACGCAGTATTTT
few	-	TRBV7-9	TRBJ2-3	CASSFEHPTDTQYF	TGTGCCAGCAGCTTTGAACACCCCACAGATACGCAGTATTTT
-	-	TRBV6-5	TRBJ1-5	CASSYSSGSNQPQHF	TGTGCCAGCAGTTACTCGTCGGGCAGTAATCAGCCCCAGCATTTT
few	-	TRBV29-1	TRBJ2-3	CSVENTDTQYF	TGCAGCGTTGAAAACACAGATACGCAGTATTTT
-	TRBD1	TRBV10-3	TRBJ1-6	CAISEPGQGNNSPLHF	TGTGCCATCAGTGAGCCAGGACAGGGCAATAATTCACCCCTCCACTTT
few	-	TRBV10-2	TRBJ2-6	CASRDFRHGANVLTF	TGCGCCAGCAGGGACTTCCGCCATGGGGCCAACGTCCTGACTTTC
-	-	TRBV30	TRBJ2-7	CAWGGFYEQYF	TGTGCCTGGGGAGGATTCTACGAGCAGTACTTC
few	-	TRBV29-1	TRBJ2-3	CSTRSYGGRTDTQYF	TGCAGCACCCGAAGCTACGGCGGACGCACAGATACGCAGTATTTT
-	-	TRBV18	TRBJ1-2	CASSPRAANYGYTF	TGTGCCAGCTCGCCACGGGCCGCAAACTATGGCTACACCTTC
-	TRBD1	TRBV18	TRBJ1-1	CASSPDRAGPMNTEAFF	TGTGCCAGCTCACCGGACAGGGCCGGCCCGATGAACACTGAAGCTTTCTTT
-	-	TRBV6-6	TRBJ2-1	CASSYNNEQFF	TGTGCCAGCAGCTATAACAATGAGCAGTTCTTC
few	TRBD2	TRBV10-3	TRBJ2-7	CAISTSGQTYEQYF	TGTGCCATCAGCACTAGCGGGCAAACCTACGAGCAGTACTTC
-	TRBD1	TRBV7-2	TRBJ2-7	CASSRQGASEQYF	TGTGCCAGCAGCCGACAGGGGGCGAGCGAGCAGTACTTC
-	TRBD1	TRBV10-3	TRBJ1-2	CAISVSPGQMDGYTF	TGTGCCATCAGTGTTTCCCCGGGACAGATGGATGGCTACACCTTC
-	TRBD1	TRBV29-1	TRBJ2-3	CSVEVGQGSDTQYF	TGCAGCGTTGAAGTGGGACAGGGGTCAGATACGCAGTATTTT
few	TRBD1	TRBV6-5	TRBJ1-1	CASSDPDRSNTEAFF	TGTGCCAGCAGCGACCCGGACAGGTCTAACACTGAAGCTTTCTTT
few	-	TRBV5-5	TRBJ2-3	CASSPDYPGAEDTQYF	TGTGCCAGCAGCCCGGACTACCCCGGAGCGGAAGATACGCAGTATTTT
-	-	TRBV4-2	TRBJ1-2	CASSQDRQIGYTF	TGTGCCAGCAGCCAAGATCGCCAAATTGGCTACACCTTC
once	TRBD2	TRBV18	TRBJ2-1	CASSPGLAGLHEQFF	TGTGCCAGCTCACCAGGGCTAGCGGGATTACATGAGCAGTTCTTC
few	-	TRBV4-1	TRBJ2-2	CASSQVGVPGELFF	TGCGCCAGCAGCCAAGTCGGGGTCCCCGGGGAGCTGTTTTTT
-	TRBD1	TRBV10-3	TRBJ1-4	CATGQGTNEKLFF	TGTGCCACGGGACAGGGGACTAATGAAAAACTGTTTTTT
-	-	TRBV20-1	TRBJ2-5	CSGIKETQYF	TGCAGCGGTATTAAAGAGACCCAGTACTTC
few	-	TRBV28	TRBJ1-2	CASSLSGVGGYTF	TGTGCCAGCAGTTTATCGGGTGTGGGTGGCTACACCTTC
once	-	TRBV27	TRBJ1-2	CASSPEGTLNYGYTF	TGTGCCAGCAGTCCAGAAGGAACCTTAAACTATGGCTACACCTTC
-	TRBD1	TRBV5-1	TRBJ1-6	CASSLVEGALSPLHF	TGCGCCAGCAGCTTGGTTGAGGGGGCGCTTTCACCCCTCCACTTT
few	TRBD1	TRBV18	TRBJ2-7	CASSSTGTGPLNGDF	TGTGCCAGCTCATCAACCGGGACAGGGCCTCTAAACGGGGACTTC
once	TRBD1	TRBV28	TRBJ1-2	CASFQGQGTFGYTF	TGTGCCAGCTTTCAGGGACAGGGAACTTTTGGCTACACCTTC
-	-	TRBV7-9	TRBJ2-7	CASSLVGRDYEQYF	TGTGCCAGCAGCTTAGTAGGGCGGGACTACGAGCAGTACTTC
few	TRBD1	TRBV28	TRBJ2-3	CASSLPGQGTDTQYF	TGTGCCAGCAGTCTACCGGGACAGGGAACAGATACGCAGTATTTT
-	-	TRBV5-1	TRBJ2-7	CASSLGSATSYEQYF	TGCGCCAGCAGCTTGGGCTCAGCTACCTCCTACGAGCAGTACTTC
-	-	TRBV29-1	TRBJ2-6	CSVVHRQGLSSGANVLTF	TGCAGCGTTGTCCACCGTCAGGGTTTGAGCTCTGGGGCCAACGTCCTGACTTTC
-	TRBD1	TRBV19	TRBJ2-7	CASSLTGTGGDEQYF	TGTGCCAGTAGTCTCACCGGGACAGGGGGAGACGAGCAGTACTTC
-	TRBD2	TRBV19	TRBJ2-2	CATVAGGPPRGELFF	TGTGCCACGGTAGCGGGAGGGCCCCCACGAGGGGAGCTGTTTTTT
-	-	TRBV5-1	TRBJ2-3	CASSFSTDTQYF	TGCGCCAGCAGCTTTAGCACAGATACGCAGTATTTT
-	TRBD1	TRBV7-9	TRBJ1-5	CASSLGTGVGQPQHF	TGTGCCAGCAGCTTAGGGACAGGGGTCGGTCAGCCCCAGCATTTT